This T cell receptor beta chain was obtained from a study of cytomegalovirus exposure and HLA in healthy donors. General study findings and limits: Testing in vitro showed a few CMV-associated chains specific for CMV antigens. TCR beta sequences reportedly predicted the HLA-A and HLA-B alleles of most subjects accurately. An analysis done earlier found most TCR beta V segments productive about 87% or about 30% of the time.

Details on this clone: As yet, its antigen is unknown.

PCR used 60 Vbeta primers and 13 Jbeta primers. The method was immunoSEQ multiplex PCR; TCRdb's version includes in-frame clones alone and lacks a portion of them. This repertoire shows 180,000 or so clones, around 75% found once; its top ten account for 2.9%. Germline V gives CDR1 MNHNY, CDR2 SVGAGI (reference sequence). The CDR3 sequence is 15 residues long. V shed 6 bases and J 1 base; nucleotides not matched to a gene: 8. The chain recombines TRBV6-6 with TRBJ1-1, with 7 bases matching TRBD1. The material sequenced was PBMCs. This TCR came from a male donor in good health and CMV-seronegative. The chain's CDR3 is CASREGTVANTEAFF. As DNA, the CDR3 is TGTGCCAGCAGGGAGGGGACAGTCGCGAACACTGAAGCTTTCTTT.